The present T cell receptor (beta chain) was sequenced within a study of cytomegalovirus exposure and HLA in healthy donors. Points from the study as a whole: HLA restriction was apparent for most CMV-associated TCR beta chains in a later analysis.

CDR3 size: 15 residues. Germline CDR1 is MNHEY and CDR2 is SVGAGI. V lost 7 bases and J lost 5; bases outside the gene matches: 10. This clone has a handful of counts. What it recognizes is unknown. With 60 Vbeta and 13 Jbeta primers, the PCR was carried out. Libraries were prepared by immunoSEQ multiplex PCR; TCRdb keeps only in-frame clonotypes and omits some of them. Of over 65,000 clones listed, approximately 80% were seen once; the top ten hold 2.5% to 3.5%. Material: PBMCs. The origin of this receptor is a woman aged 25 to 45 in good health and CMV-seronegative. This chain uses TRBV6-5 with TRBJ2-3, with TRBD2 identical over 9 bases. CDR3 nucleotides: TGTGCCAGCACCCAAGGGAATAGCGGGGGAGATACGCAGTATTTT. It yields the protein CASTQGNSGGDTQYF.